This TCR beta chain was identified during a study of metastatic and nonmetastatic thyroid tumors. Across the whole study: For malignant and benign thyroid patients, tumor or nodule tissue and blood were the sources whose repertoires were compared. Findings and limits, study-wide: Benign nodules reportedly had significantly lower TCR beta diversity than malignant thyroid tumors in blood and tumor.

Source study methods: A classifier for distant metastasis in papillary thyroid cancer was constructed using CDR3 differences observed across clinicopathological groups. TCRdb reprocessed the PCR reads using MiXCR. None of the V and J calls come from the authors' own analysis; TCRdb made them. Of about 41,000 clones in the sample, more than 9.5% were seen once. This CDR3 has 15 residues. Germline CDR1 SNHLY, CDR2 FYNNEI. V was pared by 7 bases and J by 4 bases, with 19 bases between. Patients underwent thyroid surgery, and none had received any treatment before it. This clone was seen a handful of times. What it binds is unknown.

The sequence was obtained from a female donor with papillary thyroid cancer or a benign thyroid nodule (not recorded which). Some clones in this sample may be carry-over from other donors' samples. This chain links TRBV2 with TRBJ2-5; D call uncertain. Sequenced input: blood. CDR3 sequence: CASTIGIGGGETQYF. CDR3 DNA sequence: TGTGCCAGCACTATTGGGATCGGCGGCGGAGAGACCCAGTACTTC.